Below, 11 T cell receptor beta chains from the same sample are listed, as sequenced in a study. TCRdb ran MiXCR on the 5' RACE reads and lists one entry per CDR3 protein. The sample lists roughly 57,000 distinct CDR3 sequences, less than 25% occurring once. Tregs were sorted as CD4+CD25+CD127-/low cells. The sequencing sample was made of tumor-infiltrating Tregs sorted from the breast tumor. Receptors were obtained from a female donor with breast cancer.

This clonotype showed up many times. The chain uses TRBV29-1 and TRBJ2-5, with a weak D call TRBD1 (6 bases). Germline CDR1 SQVTM, CDR2 ANQGSEA. This CDR3 region has 13 residues. V lost 5 bases and J 5 bases, leaving 15 bases between the germline ends. CDR3 nucleotides: TGCAGCGTTCTTGGGGACAATGGGGAGACCCAGTACTTC. This codes for CSVLGDNGETQYF.

This sequence joins TRBV20-1 and TRBJ2-1, with TRBD2 matching 10 bases. Per germline, CDR1 DFQATT and CDR2 SNEGSKA (reference sequence). The CDR3 length is 16 residues. Trimming cost V 0 bases and J 9 bases; bases outside gene matches: 11. The CDR3: CSARDWGAGGHGEQFF. The CDR3 nucleotides read TGCAGTGCTAGAGATTGGGGAGCGGGAGGGCACGGTGAGCAGTTCTTC.

This clonotype was seen a handful of times. The chain recombines TRBV6-1 with TRBJ2-3; D gene uncertain. Germline CDR1 and CDR2: MNHNS and SASEGT. V lost 3 bases to trimming and J lost 0 bases, with 10 bases between them. This CDR3 comprises 15 residues. CDR3 sequence reads: CASSESPASTDTQYF. The CDR3 DNA sequence: TGTGCCAGCAGTGAGAGTCCAGCTAGCACAGATACGCAGTATTTT.

This clonotype was observed once. This chain links TRBV9 with TRBJ2-5; weak D call: TRBD1 (5 bases). The germline gives CDR1 SGDLS, CDR2 YYNGEE. V was shortened by 0 bases and J by 6 bases, with 12 bases between the two germline ends. The CDR3 extends over 14 amino acids. CDR3: CASSVGGQQKTQYF. As DNA, the CDR3 is TGTGCCAGCAGCGTAGGAGGACAACAAAAGACCCAGTACTTC.

This clonotype was seen at least ten times. The rearrangement joins TRBV6-6 to TRBJ2-7, with D possibly matching TRBD1 (5 bases). CDR1 is MNHNY and CDR2 is SVGAGI in the germline V gene (reference sequence). This CDR3 has 13 amino acids. V lost 9 bases, J lost 1 base, and 13 bases lay in between. The CDR3 loop reads CARGQGFSYEQYF. CDR3 nucleotides: TGTGCCAGGGGCCAGGGCTTTTCCTACGAGCAGTACTTC.

The rearrangement uses TRBV7-9 and TRBJ2-1, with a possible D match to TRBD1 (6 bases). Trimming pared 1 base from V and 3 bases from J, leaving 13 bases between. Germline CDR1 SEHNR, CDR2 FQNEAQ (reference sequence). The CDR3 length is 16 residues. The CDR3 spells CASSLVGGPIYNEQFF. In DNA form, the CDR3 reads TGTGCCAGCAGCTTAGTAGGGGGACCAATCTACAATGAGCAGTTCTTC.

This clonotype was seen only a few times. The gene calls are TRBV5-1 and TRBJ2-7; D call uncertain. Trimming left V 2 bases short and J 13 bases short, with 13 bases between. The CDR3 contains 11 residues. Germline CDR1 and CDR2: SGHRS and YFSETQ. The CDR3 is CASSLQGPQYF. CDR3 DNA sequence: TGCGCCAGCAGCTTACAAGGCCCGCAATACTTC.

The chain uses TRBV20-1 and TRBJ2-7; weak D call: TRBD2 (5 bases). The V end lost 7 bases, the J end lost 3 bases, and 22 bases lay between the germline ends. This CDR3 contains 15 residues. Germline CDR1 and CDR2: DFQATT and SNEGSKA (reference sequence). The CDR3 nucleotides are TGCAGTGTTGAGGGAACCTCTAATCGAATCTACGAGCAGTACTTC. Its protein product is CSVEGTSNRIYEQYF.

V usage is TRBV12-3 or TRBV12-4 and J usage is TRBJ1-4; tentatively, D is TRBD1 (6 bases). V was trimmed by 2 bases and J by 8 bases, leaving 9 bases between them. The CDR3 runs 13 residues. The chain's CDR3 is CASSLIGGEKLFF. DNA for the CDR3: TGTGCCAGCAGTTTAATTGGGGGCGAAAAACTGTTTTTT.

As for this clonotype: At one of its ends the junction is not consistent with the germline gene, which may arise from a read error. V and J are TRBV9 and TRBJ1-1; D may be TRBD1 (5 bases). CDR1 is SGDLS, CDR2 YYNGEE, per germline. The CDR3 runs 14 residues. The CDR3 loop is CANSVLARDAEAFF. The CDR3 nucleotides are TGTGCCAACAGCGTATTAGCCAGGGACGCTGAAGCTTTCTTT.

Ten or more counts support this clonotype. The rearrangement joins TRBV28 to TRBJ1-5; no firm D call. With 8 bases removed from V and 11 bases from J, the gap between germline ends came to 19 bases. The CDR3 totals 13 residues. Germline CDR1 and CDR2: MDHEN and SYDVKM. The CDR3 loop is CASQGLSFTSQHF. CDR3 nucleotide sequence: TGTGCCAGCCAAGGACTTTCCTTTACGTCCCAGCATTTT.